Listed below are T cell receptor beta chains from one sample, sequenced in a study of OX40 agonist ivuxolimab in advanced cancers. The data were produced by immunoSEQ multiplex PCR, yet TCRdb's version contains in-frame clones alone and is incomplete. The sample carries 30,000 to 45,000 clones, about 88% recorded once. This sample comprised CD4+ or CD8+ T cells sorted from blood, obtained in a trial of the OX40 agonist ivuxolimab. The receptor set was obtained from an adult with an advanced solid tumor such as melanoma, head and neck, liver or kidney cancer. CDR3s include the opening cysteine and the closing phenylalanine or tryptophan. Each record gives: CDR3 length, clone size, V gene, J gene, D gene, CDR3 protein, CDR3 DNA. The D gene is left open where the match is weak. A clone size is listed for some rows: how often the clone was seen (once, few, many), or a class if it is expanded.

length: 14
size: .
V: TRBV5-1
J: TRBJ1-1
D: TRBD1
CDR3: CASSLGQGATEAFF
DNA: TGCGCCAGCAGCTTGGGACAGGGGGCGACTGAAGCTTTCTTT

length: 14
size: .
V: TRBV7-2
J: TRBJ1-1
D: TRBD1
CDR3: CASSLGDRETEAFF
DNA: TGTGCCAGCAGCTTAGGGGACAGGGAAACTGAAGCTTTCTTT

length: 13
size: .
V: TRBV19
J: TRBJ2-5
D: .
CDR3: CASSTDYEETQYF
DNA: TGTGCCAGTAGTACTGACTACGAAGAGACCCAGTACTTC

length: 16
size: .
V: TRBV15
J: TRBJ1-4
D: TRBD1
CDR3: CATSDDRGSYNEKLFF
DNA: TGTGCCACCAGCGACGACAGGGGGAGTTATAATGAAAAACTGTTTTTT

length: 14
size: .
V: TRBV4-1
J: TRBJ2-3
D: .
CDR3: CASSQLGWADTQYF
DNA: TGCGCCAGCAGCCAGTTAGGATGGGCAGATACGCAGTATTTT

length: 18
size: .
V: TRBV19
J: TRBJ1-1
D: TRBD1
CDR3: CASSISGTAPELNTEAFF
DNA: TGTGCCAGTAGTATTTCTGGGACAGCCCCCGAATTGAACACTGAAGCTTTCTTT

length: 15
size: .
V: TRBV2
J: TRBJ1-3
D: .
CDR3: CASSLRPVAGNTIYF
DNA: TGTGCCAGCAGTCTTCGTCCCGTGGCGGGAAACACCATATATTTT

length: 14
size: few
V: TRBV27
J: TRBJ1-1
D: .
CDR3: CASSTRDMDTEAFF
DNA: TGTGCCAGCAGTACCCGGGACATGGACACTGAAGCTTTCTTT

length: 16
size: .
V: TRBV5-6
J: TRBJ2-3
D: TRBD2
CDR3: CASTLTSGASTDTQYF
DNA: TGTGCCAGCACCCTGACTAGCGGGGCTAGCACAGATACGCAGTATTTT

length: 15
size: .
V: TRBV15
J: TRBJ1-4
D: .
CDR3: CATSSERATNEKLFF
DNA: TGTGCCACCAGCTCTGAGAGAGCAACTAATGAAAAACTGTTTTTT

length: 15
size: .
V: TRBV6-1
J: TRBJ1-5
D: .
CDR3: CASSVSTVSNQPQHF
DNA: TGTGCCAGCAGTGTGTCGACAGTTAGCAATCAGCCCCAGCATTTT

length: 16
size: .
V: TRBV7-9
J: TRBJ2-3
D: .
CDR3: CASSLSTNEFTDTQYF
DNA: TGTGCCAGCAGCTTAAGCACGAACGAATTCACAGATACGCAGTATTTT

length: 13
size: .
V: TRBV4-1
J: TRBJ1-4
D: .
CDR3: CASSQPGHEKLFF
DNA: TGCGCCAGCAGCCAACCCGGACATGAAAAACTGTTTTTT

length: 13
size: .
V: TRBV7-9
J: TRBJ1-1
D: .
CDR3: CASSLGQGTEAFF
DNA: TGTGCCAGCAGCTTGGGGCAGGGGACTGAAGCTTTCTTT

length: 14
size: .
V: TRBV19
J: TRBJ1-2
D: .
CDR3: CATTEGFIPDGYTF
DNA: TGTGCCACCACGGAGGGTTTTATACCCGATGGCTACACCTTC

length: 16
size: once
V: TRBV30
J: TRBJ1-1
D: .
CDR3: CAWTLSGTPMNTEAFF
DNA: TGTGCCTGGACCCTTTCCGGGACACCAATGAACACTGAAGCTTTCTTT

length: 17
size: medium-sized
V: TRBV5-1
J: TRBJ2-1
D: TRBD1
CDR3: CASSFGTGGLADNEQFF
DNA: TGCGCCAGCAGCTTCGGGACAGGCGGCCTGGCGGACAATGAGCAGTTCTTC

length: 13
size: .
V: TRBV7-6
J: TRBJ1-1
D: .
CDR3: CASRDSRGTEAFF
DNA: TGTGCCAGCAGGGATTCCCGAGGCACTGAAGCTTTCTTT

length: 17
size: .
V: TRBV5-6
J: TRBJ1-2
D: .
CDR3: CASSQLKNQGLNYGYTF
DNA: TGTGCCAGCAGCCAGTTAAAAAATCAGGGGCTTAACTATGGCTACACCTTC

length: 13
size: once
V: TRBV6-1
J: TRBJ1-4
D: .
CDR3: CASFAGDEKKLFF
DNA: TGTGCCAGCTTTGCAGGTGACGAAAAAAAACTGTTTTTT

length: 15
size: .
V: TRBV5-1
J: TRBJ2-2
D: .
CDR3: CASSLPGERTGELFF
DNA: TGCGCCAGCAGCTTACCAGGGGAACGGACCGGGGAGCTGTTTTTT

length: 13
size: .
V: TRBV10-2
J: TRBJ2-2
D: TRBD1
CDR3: CASRAQGAGELFF
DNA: TGCGCCAGCAGAGCACAGGGGGCTGGGGAGCTGTTTTTT

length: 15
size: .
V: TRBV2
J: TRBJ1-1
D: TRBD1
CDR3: CASTTGTGRDTEAFF
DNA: TGTGCCAGCACTACGGGGACAGGGAGGGACACTGAAGCTTTCTTT

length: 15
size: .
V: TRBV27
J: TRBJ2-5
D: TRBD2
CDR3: CASSVSGGPQETQYF
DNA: TGTGCCAGCAGTGTTAGCGGGGGCCCCCAAGAGACCCAGTACTTC

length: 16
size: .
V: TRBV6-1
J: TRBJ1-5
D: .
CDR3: CASSEPTIWGNQPQHF
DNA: TGTGCCAGCAGTGAACCTACAATCTGGGGGAATCAGCCCCAGCATTTT

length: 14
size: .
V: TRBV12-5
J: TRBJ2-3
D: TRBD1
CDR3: CASGLQGAYDTQYF
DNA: TGTGCTAGTGGTTTACAGGGGGCTTATGATACGCAGTATTTT

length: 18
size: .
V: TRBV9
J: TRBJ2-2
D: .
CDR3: CASSAPLNRTANTGELFF
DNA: TGTGCCAGCAGCGCCCCTCTCAACCGGACAGCGAACACCGGGGAGCTGTTTTTT

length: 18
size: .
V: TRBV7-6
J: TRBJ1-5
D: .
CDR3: CASSLVARGPGSNQPQHF
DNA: TGTGCCAGCAGCTTAGTCGCACGGGGTCCCGGGAGCAATCAGCCCCAGCATTTT

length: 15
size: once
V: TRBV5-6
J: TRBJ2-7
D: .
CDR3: CASSLGQRQIYEQYF
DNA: TGTGCCAGCAGCTTGGGACAGCGACAAATCTACGAGCAGTACTTC

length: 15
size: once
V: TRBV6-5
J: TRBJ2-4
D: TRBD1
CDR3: CASSSKGSGTEIQYF
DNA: TGTGCCAGCAGTTCTAAGGGATCCGGGACAGAGATTCAGTACTTC

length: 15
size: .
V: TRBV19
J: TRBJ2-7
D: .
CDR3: CASSISPPGSYEQYF
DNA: TGTGCCAGTAGTATATCCCCCCCCGGGAGCTACGAGCAGTACTTC

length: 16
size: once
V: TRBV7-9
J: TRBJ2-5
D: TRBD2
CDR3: CASSSPGLAVQETQYF
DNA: TGTGCCAGCAGCTCGCCGGGACTAGCGGTCCAAGAGACCCAGTACTTC

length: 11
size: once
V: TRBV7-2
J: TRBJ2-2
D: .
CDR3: CASSSYGELFF
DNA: TGTGCCAGCAGCTCTTACGGGGAGCTGTTTTTT

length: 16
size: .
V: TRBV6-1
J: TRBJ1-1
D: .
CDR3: CASSEALLQGNTEAFF
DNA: TGTGCCAGCAGTGAAGCCCTATTACAGGGCAACACTGAAGCTTTCTTT

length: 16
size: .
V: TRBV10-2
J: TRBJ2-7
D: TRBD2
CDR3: CASGALIAGAPYEQYF
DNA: TGCGCCAGCGGTGCACTTATAGCGGGTGCCCCCTACGAGCAGTACTTC

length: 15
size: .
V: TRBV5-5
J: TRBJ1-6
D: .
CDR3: CASSFRESGVSPLHF
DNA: TGTGCCAGCAGCTTCAGGGAATCGGGGGTTTCACCCCTCCACTTT

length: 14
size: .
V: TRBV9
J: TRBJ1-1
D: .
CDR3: CASSVEGGNTEAFF
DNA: TGTGCCAGCAGCGTAGAGGGGGGGAACACTGAAGCTTTCTTT

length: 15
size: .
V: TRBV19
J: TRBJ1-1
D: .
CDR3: CASILLGQGRAEAFF
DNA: TGTGCCAGTATACTACTCGGCCAGGGACGGGCTGAAGCTTTCTTT

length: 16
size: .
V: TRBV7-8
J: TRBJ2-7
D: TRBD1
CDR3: CASSLEGSGGRNEQYF
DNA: TGTGCCAGCAGCTTAGAGGGGTCAGGGGGCAGGAACGAGCAGTACTTC

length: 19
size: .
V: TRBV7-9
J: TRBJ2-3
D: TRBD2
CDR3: CASSWEAGLAGGGTDTQYF
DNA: TGTGCCAGCAGCTGGGAAGCTGGACTAGCGGGGGGTGGGACAGATACGCAGTATTTT

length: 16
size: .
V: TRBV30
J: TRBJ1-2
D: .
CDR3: CAWSDFRPGVIYGYTF
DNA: TGTGCCTGGAGTGATTTCAGGCCAGGCGTGATCTATGGCTACACCTTC

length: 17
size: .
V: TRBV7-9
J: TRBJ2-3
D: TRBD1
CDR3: CASSPGTGVFSTDTQYF
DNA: TGTGCCAGCAGCCCAGGGACAGGGGTGTTCAGCACAGATACGCAGTATTTT

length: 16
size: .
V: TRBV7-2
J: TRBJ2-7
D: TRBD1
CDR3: CASSIGTGGGRYEQYF
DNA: TGTGCCAGCAGCATCGGGACAGGGGGCGGTAGGTACGAGCAGTACTTC

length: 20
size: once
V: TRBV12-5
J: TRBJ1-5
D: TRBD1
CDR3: CASGLILRDRGLFGNQPQHF
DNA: TGTGCTAGTGGTTTGATACTCCGGGACAGGGGTTTATTTGGCAATCAGCCCCAGCATTTT

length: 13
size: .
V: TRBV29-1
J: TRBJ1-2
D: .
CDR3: CSVPPDSDYGYTF
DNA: TGCAGCGTTCCCCCGGATTCCGACTATGGCTACACCTTC

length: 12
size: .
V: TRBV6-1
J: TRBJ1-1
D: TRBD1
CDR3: CASSPGGVGAFF
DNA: TGTGCCAGCAGTCCAGGGGGCGTAGGAGCTTTCTTT

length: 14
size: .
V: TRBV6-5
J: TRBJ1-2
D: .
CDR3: CASSYSQGADGYTF
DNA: TGTGCCAGCAGTTATTCCCAGGGAGCGGATGGCTACACCTTC

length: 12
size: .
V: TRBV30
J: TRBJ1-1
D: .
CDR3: CAWGDRKTEAFF
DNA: TGTGCCTGGGGTGACAGGAAGACTGAAGCTTTCTTT

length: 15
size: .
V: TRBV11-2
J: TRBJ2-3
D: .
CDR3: CASSWASELTDTQYF
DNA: TGTGCCAGCAGCTGGGCTAGCGAACTCACAGATACGCAGTATTTT

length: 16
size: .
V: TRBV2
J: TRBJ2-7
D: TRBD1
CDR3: CASSSPSGTVSYEQYF
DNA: TGTGCCAGCAGTTCCCCTTCCGGGACAGTCTCCTACGAGCAGTACTTC

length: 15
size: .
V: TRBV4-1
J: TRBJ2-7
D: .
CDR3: CASSHFGLMGTDIYF
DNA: TGCGCCAGCAGCCATTTCGGATTAATGGGGACGGACATTTACTTC

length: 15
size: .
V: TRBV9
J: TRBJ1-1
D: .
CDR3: CASSGTGTPRSEAFF
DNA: TGTGCCAGTAGCGGAACCGGGACACCGCGATCTGAAGCTTTCTTT

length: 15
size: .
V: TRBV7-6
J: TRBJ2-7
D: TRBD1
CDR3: CASSSSAETGGEQYF
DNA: TGTGCCAGCAGCTCCTCGGCCGAGACAGGGGGCGAGCAGTACTTC

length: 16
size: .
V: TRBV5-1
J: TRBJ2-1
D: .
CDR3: CASMASLGGPYNEQFF
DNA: TGCGCCAGCATGGCCTCCCTGGGCGGTCCCTACAATGAGCAGTTCTTC